Following are 27 T cell receptor beta chains from one sample sequenced in a study of CD8 T cells in Susac syndrome (dated by TCRdb to between 2017 and 2020). Library preparation used the immunoSEQ multiplex PCR assay. RNA was extracted using the RNeasy kit, and roughly 0.45 to 1 ug of the RNA was reverse transcribed with random hexamers. TCRdb ran its own pipeline on the public reads, namely fastp trimming at Q25 and MiXCR clone calling, and kept in-frame beta chains. One record per CDR3 amino acid sequence lists the most common genes and DNA. This sample gives 95,000 to 150,000 distinct CDR3 sequences in total; 96% of them show up just once. The ten largest clones capture more than 0.12% of the sample. Sequencing was performed on CD4+ T cells from PBMCs. Source of these receptors: a human donor with Susac syndrome.

The table lists this clonotype with a count of one. This chain joins TRBV15 and TRBJ2-4, with 8 positions matching TRBD2. Germline values: CDR1 LNHNV, CDR2 YYDKDF (reference sequence). The V and J ends lost 8 bases and 1 base, in that order; junction bases with no gene match: 1. CDR3 length: 13 residues. CDR3 sequence reads: CATSGGAKNIQYF. In DNA, the CDR3 is TGTGCCACCTCGGGAGGGGCCAAAAACATTCAGTACTTC.

This clonotype was seen just once. The chain uses TRBV28 and TRBJ1-2, with D possibly matching TRBD1 (5 bases). Trimming removed 4 bases at V and 1 base at J, with 13 bases between. Germline loops: CDR1 MDHEN, CDR2 SYDVKM. The CDR3 sequence is 15 residues long. The CDR3 loop reads CASSSNGDSNYGYTF. CDR3 DNA: TGTGCCAGCAGTTCTAACGGAGACAGTAACTATGGCTACACCTTC.

V gene TRBV12-3 or TRBV12-4 combines with J gene TRBJ1-1; TRBD1 matches at 8 bases. V shed 5 bases, J shed 5 bases, and the junction held 10 bases outside the gene matches. The CDR3 runs 15 residues. The CDR3 bases are TGTGCCAGCAGTCCCGGGACAGGCACCGAGACTGAAGCTTTCTTT. It translates to CASSPGTGTETEAFF.

This clonotype was detected once. This sequence joins TRBV6-2 or TRBV6-3 and TRBJ2-1; 8 bases fit TRBD2. The trim removed 4 bases at V and 4 bases at J, leaving 6 bases unmatched. CDR1 and CDR2 (germline): MNHEY, SVGEGT. This CDR3 is built from 15 residues. CDR3 region: CASSSTGLGYNEQFF. In nucleotides, the CDR3 is TGTGCCAGCAGTTCAACGGGACTAGGGTACAATGAGCAGTTCTTC.

The chain recombines TRBV7-6 with TRBJ2-5; 7 bases line up with TRBD1. The CDR3 length is 14 residues. With 5 bases clipped from V and 4 bases from J, the junction kept 7 bases outside the gene matches. The germline V gene has CDR1 SGHVS and CDR2 FNYEAQ. For the CDR3, the DNA is TGTGCCAGCAGCCTAACAGGGGTAGGAGAGACCCAGTACTTC. It codes for CASSLTGVGETQYF.

This chain links TRBV18 with TRBJ1-2, with TRBD1 matching 7 bases. The CDR3 length is 16 residues. J gave up 1 base and V 6 bases, and 11 bases lay outside the gene matches. The germline V gene has CDR1 KGHSH and CDR2 LQKENI. The chain's CDR3 is CASSPGLGQLNYGYTF. CDR3 coding DNA: TGTGCCAGCTCCCCAGGTCTGGGACAGCTTAACTATGGCTACACCTTC.

This chain joins TRBV5-4 and TRBJ2-7, with 7 nucleotides matching TRBD1. V dropped 4 bases and J dropped 7; count of bases not matched to a gene: 11. Germline V gene sequence: CDR1 SGHNT, CDR2 YYREEE (reference sequence). The CDR3 consists of 14 residues. The CDR3: CASSLVEGAGEQYF. CDR3 sequence (DNA): TGTGCCAGCAGCCTCGTTGAGGGGGCTGGGGAGCAGTACTTC.

The chain couples TRBV9 to TRBJ2-7, with 7 bases identical to TRBD2. CDR3 size: 15 residues. Germline V gene sequence: CDR1 SGDLS, CDR2 YYNGEE. The V segment lost 0 bases and the J segment 1 base; nucleotides outside the gene matches: 4. The CDR3 nucleotides are TGTGCCAGCAGCGTAGGGGCTAGCGGTTCCTACGAGCAGTACTTC. Translated, it gives CASSVGASGSYEQYF. Combining the CDR3 with reference TRBV9 and TRBJ2-7 gives the whole variable domain DSGVTQTPKHLITATGQRVTLRCSPRSGDLSVYWYQQSLDQGLQFLIQYYNGEERAKGNILERFSAQQFPDLHSELNLSSLELGDSALYFCASSVGASGSYEQYFGPGTRLTVT.

CDR3 residues: CASSPDWEGELFF. The CDR3 nucleotides are TGTGCCAGCAGCCCGGACTGGGAAGGGGAGCTGTTTTTT. The rearrangement links TRBV14 to TRBJ2-2, with a possible D match to TRBD2 (5 bases). The germline CDR1 and CDR2 sequences are SGHDN and FVKESK. V lost 4 bases, J lost 8 bases, and 11 bases lay in between. The CDR3 has 13 amino acids.

V is TRBV18 and J is TRBJ2-1; D is ambiguous. The CDR3 is made up of 15 amino acids. The V end was cut by 4 bases, the J end by 0 bases, with 10 bases between. The germline V gene encodes CDR1 KGHSH and CDR2 LQKENI. In DNA, the CDR3 is TGTGCCAGCTCACGCTACACAAGCTCCTACAATGAGCAGTTCTTC. It encodes CASSRYTSSYNEQFF.

The chain recombines TRBV9 with TRBJ2-7, with TRBD2 identical over 12 bases. CDR1 and CDR2 from the germline V gene are SGDLS and YYNGEE. With 0 bases clipped from V and 2 bases from J, the junction kept 0 bases outside the gene matches. The CDR3 spans 15 residues. The CDR3 region is CASSVGLAGAYEQYF. The CDR3 nucleotides read TGTGCCAGCAGCGTAGGACTAGCGGGAGCCTACGAGCAGTACTTC.

This CDR3 is CSARDDGGGYTF. As DNA, the CDR3 is TGCAGTGCTAGAGATGACGGGGGGGGCTACACCTTC. The chain couples TRBV20-1 to TRBJ1-2; a weak D match, TRBD1 (5 bases). The CDR3 runs 12 residues. The V end was cut by 0 bases, the J end by 8 bases, with 10 bases between. The germline V gene has CDR1 DFQATT and CDR2 SNEGSKA (reference sequence).

The rearrangement joins TRBV3-1 to TRBJ2-6, with 11 bases identical to TRBD2. The V gene end was trimmed by 2 bases and the J gene end by 3 bases; junction bases not matched to a gene: 6. This CDR3 spans 18 amino acids. The germline gives CDR1 LGHDT, CDR2 YNNKEL (reference sequence). CDR3 DNA: TGTGCCAGCAGCCAAAATAGCGGGAGGGCCAATGGGGCCAACGTCCTGACTTTC. Its protein product is CASSQNSGRANGANVLTF. Using reference TRBV3-1 and TRBJ2-6 for the parts outside the CDR3, the full variable domain is DTAVSQTPKYLVTQMGNDKSIKCEQNLGHDTMYWYKQDSKKFLKIMFSYNNKELIINETVPNRFSPKSPDKAHLNLHINSLELGDSAVYFCASSQNSGRANGANVLTFGAGSRLTVL.

The J gene is TRBJ2-5, the V gene TRBV27, with TRBD1 matching 9 bases. The CDR3 runs 14 residues. CDR1 and CDR2 (germline): MNHEY, SMNVEV (reference sequence). The V and J ends lost 5 bases and 4 bases, in that order; junction bases with no gene match: 5. In DNA, the CDR3 is TGTGCCAGCAGTACCGGGACAGGGATAGAGACCCAGTACTTC. It encodes CASSTGTGIETQYF.

The V and J genes are TRBV20-1 and TRBJ2-7; 11 bases match TRBD2. The V gene's germline CDR1 is DFQATT and CDR2 SNEGSKA (reference sequence). This CDR3 contains 13 residues. After removal of 3 bases from V and 5 bases from J, the junction contained 3 bases not matched to a gene. The CDR3 here is CSASTTSGNEQYF. The CDR3 region has the DNA TGCAGTGCTAGTACGACTAGCGGGAACGAGCAGTACTTC.

The chain uses TRBV19 and TRBJ1-2; D gene unclear. This CDR3 has 11 residues. Germline loops: CDR1 LNHDA, CDR2 SQIVND (reference sequence). Trimming removed 6 bases at V and 10 bases at J, with 12 bases between. The CDR3 loop is CASRYLAVYTF. The CDR3 DNA reads TGTGCCAGTAGGTACCTAGCGGTCTACACCTTC.

The gene calls are TRBV5-1 and TRBJ2-1; perhaps TRBD2 as D (5 bases). Germline V gene sequence: CDR1 SGHRS, CDR2 YFSETQ. There are 16 residues in the CDR3. Trimming removed 3 bases at V and 2 bases at J, with 15 bases between. The CDR3 DNA reads TGCGCCAGCAGCTCCCATAGCGCGGTCGCCTACAATGAGCAGTTCTTC. Protein: CASSSHSAVAYNEQFF.

J is TRBJ2-5 and V is TRBV3-1; a possible D gene is TRBD1 (6 bases). Trimming shortened V by 3 bases and J by 0 bases, and 8 bases separated the two germline ends. CDR1 is LGHDT, CDR2 YNNKEL, per germline (reference sequence). There are 14 residues in the CDR3. The CDR3 coding sequence is TGTGCCAGCAGCCACTACAGGGACCAAGAGACCCAGTACTTC. It yields the protein CASSHYRDQETQYF.

J is TRBJ2-7 and V is TRBV7-9, with 8 bases aligning to TRBD2. The CDR3 runs to 16 residues. The germline V gene encodes CDR1 SEHNR and CDR2 FQNEAQ (reference sequence). V dropped 0 bases and J dropped 2; count of bases not matched to a gene: 6. The DNA of the CDR3 is TGTGCCAGCAGCTTAGCGGCTAGCGGGCATACCTACGAGCAGTACTTC. Residues: CASSLAASGHTYEQYF. Based on the CDR3 plus reference TRBV7-9 and TRBJ2-7, the full variable domain is DTGVSQNPRHKITKRGQNVTFRCDPISEHNRLYWYRQTLGQGPEFLTYFQNEAQLEKSRLLSDRFSAERPKGSFSTLEIQRTEQGDSAMYLCASSLAASGHTYEQYFGPGTRLTVT.

CDR3: CASSAPPGQGTGANVLTF. The CDR3 DNA sequence: TGTGCCAGCAGTGCGCCCCCGGGACAGGGAACTGGGGCCAACGTCCTGACTTTC. V is TRBV28 and J is TRBJ2-6; the match to TRBD1 covers 9 bases. The CDR3 has 18 amino acids. The J segment lost 2 bases and the V segment lost 5 bases, leaving 10 bases of the junction unmatched. In germline, CDR1 is MDHEN, CDR2 SYDVKM.

The genes are TRBV29-1 and TRBJ1-1; D call uncertain. Trimming pared 4 bases from V and 10 bases from J, leaving 19 bases between. The germline gives CDR1 SQVTM, CDR2 ANQGSEA. The CDR3 has 13 residues. For the CDR3, the DNA is TGCAGCGTTGTCTTCCCTAATCAAGGGATAGCTTTCTTT. This translates into CSVVFPNQGIAFF.

The rearrangement joins TRBV24-1 to TRBJ1-5; 10 nucleotides align to TRBD1. The CDR3 is 17 residues long. The junction had 7 bases not matched to a gene; V was cut back by 4 bases and J by 2 bases. CDR1 and CDR2 from the germline V gene are KGHDR and SFDVKD. CDR3 bases: TGTGCCACCAGTGACACTGCCGGGACAGGGGGCAATCAGCCCCAGCATTTT. Its protein product is CATSDTAGTGGNQPQHF.

The chain recombines TRBV20-1 with TRBJ2-2, with D uncertain. This CDR3 is 14 amino acids long. CDR1 and CDR2 from the germline V gene are DFQATT and SNEGSKA (reference sequence). V dropped 6 bases and J dropped 6 bases, with 17 bases sitting between them. CDR3 nucleotide sequence: TGCAGTGCCGCCGCCCTACTAAATTCCGGGGAGCTGTTTTTT. Residues: CSAAALLNSGELFF.

This sequence joins TRBV7-9 and TRBJ2-5; TRBD2 matches 7 bases. Germline trimming cut 5 bases from V and 4 bases from J; bases unmatched to any gene: 7. The CDR3 has 14 amino acids. CDR1 is SEHNR, CDR2 FQNEAQ, per germline (reference sequence). Here the CDR3 reads CASSASGGGETQYF. The CDR3 DNA reads as TGTGCCAGCAGCGCATCGGGAGGAGGAGAGACCCAGTACTTC.

The V call is TRBV6-6, the J call TRBJ2-3; maybe TRBD2 (7 bases). This CDR3 is 14 amino acids long. Germline V CDR1 and CDR2: MNHNY, SVGAGI (reference sequence). Trimming took off 2 bases at V and 5 bases at J, with 11 bases between the two ends. The CDR3 region has the DNA TGTGCCAGCAGTTACCAGGGGAGGGAAGATACGCAGTATTTT. This sequence encodes CASSYQGREDTQYF.

The rearrangement uses TRBV4-3 and TRBJ2-3; D unresolved. V was shortened by 4 bases and J by 4 bases, with 9 bases between the two germline ends. This CDR3 has 13 residues. Looked up from germline, CDR1 is LGHNA and CDR2 is YSLEER. The CDR3 loop reads CASSRQAADTQYF. CDR3 coding DNA: TGCGCCAGCAGCCGCCAGGCGGCAGATACGCAGTATTTT.

This chain uses TRBV5-1 with TRBJ2-5; D is possibly TRBD1 (6 bases). CDR1 is SGHRS and CDR2 is YFSETQ in the germline V gene. CDR3 length: 14 amino acids. V dropped 1 base and J dropped 3 bases, with 10 bases sitting between them. In DNA form, the CDR3 reads TGCGCCAGCAGCTTGCCTGGGGGCGAAGAGACCCAGTACTTC. This translates into CASSLPGGEETQYF.